Sequencing of this TCR beta chain was carried out in a study of identical twins. Study-wide points: The presence of invariant MAIT and iNKT cells could partly confound analyses of zero-insertion sequences.

TCRdb reprocessed the 5' RACE reads with MiXCR, giving one entry per CDR3 protein. The sample holds roughly 250,000 distinct CDR3 sequences, 5.5% to 8% seen once. This clonotype was seen ten or more times. Its specificity is not known. This CDR3 spans 17 amino acids. In germline, CDR1 is KGHDR, CDR2 SFDVKD. The V end lost 2 bases, the J end lost 4 bases, and 17 bases lay between the germline ends. The sample also formed part of further work on yellow fever vaccine responses in identical twins.

The sample comprised memory (CD45RO+) T cells sorted from blood. The receptor comes from a woman younger than 30 in good health. The V call is TRBV24-1, the J call TRBJ2-1; D could derive from TRBD1 or TRBD2 (5 bases each). Here the CDR3 reads CATSDYRDPEGYNEQFF. The DNA for the CDR3 is TGTGCCACCAGTGATTACCGGGACCCCGAGGGGTACAATGAGCAGTTCTTC.